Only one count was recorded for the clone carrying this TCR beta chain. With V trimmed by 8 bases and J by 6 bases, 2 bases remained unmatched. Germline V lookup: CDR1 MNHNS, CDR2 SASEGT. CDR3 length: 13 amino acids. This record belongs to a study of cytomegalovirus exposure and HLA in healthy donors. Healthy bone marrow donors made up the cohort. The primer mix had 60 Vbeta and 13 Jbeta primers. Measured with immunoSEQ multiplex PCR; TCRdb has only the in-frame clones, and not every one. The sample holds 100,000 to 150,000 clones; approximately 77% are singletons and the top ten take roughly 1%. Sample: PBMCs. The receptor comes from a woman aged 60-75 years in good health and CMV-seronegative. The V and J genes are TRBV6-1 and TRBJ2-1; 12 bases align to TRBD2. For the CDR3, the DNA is TGTGCCAGCGGACTAGCGGGGCCCAATGAGCAGTTCTTC. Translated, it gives CASGLAGPNEQFF.